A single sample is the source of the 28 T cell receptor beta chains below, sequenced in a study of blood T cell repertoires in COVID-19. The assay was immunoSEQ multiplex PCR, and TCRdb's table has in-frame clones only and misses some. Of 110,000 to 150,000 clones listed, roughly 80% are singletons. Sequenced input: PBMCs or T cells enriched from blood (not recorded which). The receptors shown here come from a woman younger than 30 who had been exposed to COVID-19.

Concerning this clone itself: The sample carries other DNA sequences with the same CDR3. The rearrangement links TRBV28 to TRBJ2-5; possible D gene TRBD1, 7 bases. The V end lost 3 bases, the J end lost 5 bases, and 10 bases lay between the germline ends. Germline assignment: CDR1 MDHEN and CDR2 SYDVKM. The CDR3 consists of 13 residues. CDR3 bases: TGTGCCAGCAGTTTGCGGGGACAGGAGACCCAGTACTTC. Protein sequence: CASSLRGQETQYF.

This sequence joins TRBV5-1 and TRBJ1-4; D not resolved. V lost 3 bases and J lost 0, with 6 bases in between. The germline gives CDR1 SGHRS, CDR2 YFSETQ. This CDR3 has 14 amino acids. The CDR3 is CASSSRSTNEKLFF. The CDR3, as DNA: TGCGCCAGCAGCTCGAGATCAACTAATGAAAAACTGTTTTTT.

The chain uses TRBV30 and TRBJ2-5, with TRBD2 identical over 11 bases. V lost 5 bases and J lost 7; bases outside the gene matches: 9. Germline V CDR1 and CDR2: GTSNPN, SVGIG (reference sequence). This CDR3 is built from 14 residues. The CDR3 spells CAWDSYSGGGTQYF. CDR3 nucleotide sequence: TGTGCCTGGGATTCCTATAGCGGGGGGGGGACCCAGTACTTC.

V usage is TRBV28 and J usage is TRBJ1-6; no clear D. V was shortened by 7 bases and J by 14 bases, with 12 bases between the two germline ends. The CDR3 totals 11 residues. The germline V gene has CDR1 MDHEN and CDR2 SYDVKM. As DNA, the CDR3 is TGTGCCAGCACCTTATCCGGGTCCCTCCACTTT. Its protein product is CASTLSGSLHF.

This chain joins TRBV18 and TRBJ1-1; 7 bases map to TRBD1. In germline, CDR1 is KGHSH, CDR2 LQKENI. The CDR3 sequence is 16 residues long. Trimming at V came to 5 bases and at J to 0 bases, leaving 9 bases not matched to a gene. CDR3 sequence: CASSSTTGQMNTEAFF. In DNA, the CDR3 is TGTGCCAGCTCATCCACTACGGGACAGATGAACACTGAAGCTTTCTTT.

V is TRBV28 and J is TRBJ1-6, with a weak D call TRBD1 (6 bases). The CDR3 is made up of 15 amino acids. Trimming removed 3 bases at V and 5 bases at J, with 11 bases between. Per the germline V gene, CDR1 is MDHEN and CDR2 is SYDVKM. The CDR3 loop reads CASSFGGGNNSPLHF. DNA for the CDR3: TGTGCCAGCAGTTTTGGGGGGGGCAATAATTCACCCCTCCACTTT.

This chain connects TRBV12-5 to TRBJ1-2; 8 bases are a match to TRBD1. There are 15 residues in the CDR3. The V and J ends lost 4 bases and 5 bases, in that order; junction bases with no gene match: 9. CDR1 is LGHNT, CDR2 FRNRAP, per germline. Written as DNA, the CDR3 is TGTGCTAGTGGTTCGATGCAGACAGGGGTTTATGGCTACACCTTC. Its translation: CASGSMQTGVYGYTF.

The CDR3 region has the DNA TGCGCCAGCAGCTTGGGGGACAGGGGTAAGGGAGATACGCAGTATTTT. It yields the protein CASSLGDRGKGDTQYF. This chain joins TRBV5-1 and TRBJ2-3, with TRBD1 matching over 10 bases. This CDR3 region has 16 residues. Germline V gives CDR1 SGHRS, CDR2 YFSETQ. V dropped 0 bases and J dropped 5; count of bases not matched to a gene: 6.

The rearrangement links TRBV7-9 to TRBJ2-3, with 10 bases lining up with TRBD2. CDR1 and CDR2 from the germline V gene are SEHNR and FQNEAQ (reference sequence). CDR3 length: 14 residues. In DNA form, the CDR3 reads TGTGCTAGCTGGGGGGGACTAGCGACAGATACGCAGTATTTT. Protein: CASWGGLATDTQYF.

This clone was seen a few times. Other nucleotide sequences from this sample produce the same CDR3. CDR3 loop: CASRLGLFNEQFF. The CDR3 coding sequence is TGTGCCAGCCGACTAGGTTTGTTCAATGAGCAGTTCTTC. V is TRBV6-5 and J is TRBJ2-1, with D possibly TRBD2 on 6 matching bases. V lost 8 bases, J lost 6 bases, and 14 bases lay in between. CDR1 MNHEY and CDR2 SVGAGI come from the germline V gene. The CDR3 is 13 residues long.

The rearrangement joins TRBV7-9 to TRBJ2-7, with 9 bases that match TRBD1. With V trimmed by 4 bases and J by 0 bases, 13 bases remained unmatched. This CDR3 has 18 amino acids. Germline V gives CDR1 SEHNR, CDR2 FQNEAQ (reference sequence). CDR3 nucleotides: TGTGCCAGCAGCTCCCCCGGGACAGGGTTCTCCCTCTCCTACGAGCAGTACTTC. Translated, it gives CASSSPGTGFSLSYEQYF.

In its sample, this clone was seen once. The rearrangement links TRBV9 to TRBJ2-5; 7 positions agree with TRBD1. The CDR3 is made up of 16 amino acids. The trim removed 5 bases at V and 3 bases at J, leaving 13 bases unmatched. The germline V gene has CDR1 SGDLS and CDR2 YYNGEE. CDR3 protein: CASSDYTGTAKETQYF. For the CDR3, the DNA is TGTGCCAGCAGTGACTATACCGGGACAGCAAAAGAGACCCAGTACTTC.

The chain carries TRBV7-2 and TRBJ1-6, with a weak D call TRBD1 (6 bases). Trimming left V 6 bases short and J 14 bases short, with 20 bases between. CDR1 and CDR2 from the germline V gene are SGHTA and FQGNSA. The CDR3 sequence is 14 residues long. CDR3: CASSSPGHSWTLHF. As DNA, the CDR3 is TGTGCCAGCAGTTCCCCGGGACATTCCTGGACCCTCCACTTT.

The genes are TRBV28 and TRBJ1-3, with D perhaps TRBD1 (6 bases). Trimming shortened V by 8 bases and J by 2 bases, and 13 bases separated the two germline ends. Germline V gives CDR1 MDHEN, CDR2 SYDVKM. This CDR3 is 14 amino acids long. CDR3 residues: CASHPRTAGNTIYF. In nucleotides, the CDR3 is TGTGCCAGCCACCCTCGGACAGCTGGAAACACCATATATTTT.

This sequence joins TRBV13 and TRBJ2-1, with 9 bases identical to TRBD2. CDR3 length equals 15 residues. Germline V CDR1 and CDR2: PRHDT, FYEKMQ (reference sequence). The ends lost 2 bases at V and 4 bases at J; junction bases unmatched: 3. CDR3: CASSLYSGSYNEQFF. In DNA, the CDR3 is TGTGCCAGCAGCTTATATAGCGGGAGTTACAATGAGCAGTTCTTC.

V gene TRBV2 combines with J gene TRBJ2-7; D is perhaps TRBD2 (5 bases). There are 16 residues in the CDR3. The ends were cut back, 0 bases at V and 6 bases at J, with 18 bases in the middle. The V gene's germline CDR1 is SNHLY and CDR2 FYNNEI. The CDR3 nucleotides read TGTGCCAGCAGTGAAGCGCTTCCTAGCTATAATGGCGAGCAGTACTTC. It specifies CASSEALPSYNGEQYF.

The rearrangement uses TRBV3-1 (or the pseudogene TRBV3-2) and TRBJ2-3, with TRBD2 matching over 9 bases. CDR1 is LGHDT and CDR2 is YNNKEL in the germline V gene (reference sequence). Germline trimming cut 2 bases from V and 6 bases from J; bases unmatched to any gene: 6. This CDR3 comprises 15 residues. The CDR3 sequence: CASSQTLAGGDTQYF. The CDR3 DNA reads TGTGCCAGCAGCCAAACACTGGCGGGGGGGGATACGCAGTATTTT.

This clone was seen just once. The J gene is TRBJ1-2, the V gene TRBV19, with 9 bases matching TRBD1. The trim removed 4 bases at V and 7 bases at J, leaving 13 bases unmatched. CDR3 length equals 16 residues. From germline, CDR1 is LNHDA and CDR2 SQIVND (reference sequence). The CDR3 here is CASSRTYRGRLSGYTF. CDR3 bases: TGTGCCAGTAGTAGAACCTACAGGGGGCGCTTAAGTGGCTACACCTTC. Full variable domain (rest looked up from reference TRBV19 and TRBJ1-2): DGGITQSPKYLFRKEGQNVTLSCEQNLNHDAMYWYRQDPGQGLRLIYYSQIVNDFQKGDIAEGYSVSREKKESFPLTVTSAQKNPTAFYLCASSRTYRGRLSGYTFGSGTRLTVV.

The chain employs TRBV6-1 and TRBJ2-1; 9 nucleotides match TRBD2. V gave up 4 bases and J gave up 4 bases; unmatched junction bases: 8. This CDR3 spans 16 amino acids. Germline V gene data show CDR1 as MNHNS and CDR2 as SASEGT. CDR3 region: CASSAVGGRDYNEQFF. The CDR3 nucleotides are TGTGCCAGCAGTGCGGTTGGCGGGAGGGATTACAATGAGCAGTTCTTC.

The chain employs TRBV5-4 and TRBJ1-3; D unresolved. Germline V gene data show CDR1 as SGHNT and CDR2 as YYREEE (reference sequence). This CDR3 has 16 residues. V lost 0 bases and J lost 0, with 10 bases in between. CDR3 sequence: CASSLGYGYSGNTIYF. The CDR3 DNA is TGTGCCAGCAGCTTGGGGTACGGGTACTCTGGAAACACCATATATTTT.

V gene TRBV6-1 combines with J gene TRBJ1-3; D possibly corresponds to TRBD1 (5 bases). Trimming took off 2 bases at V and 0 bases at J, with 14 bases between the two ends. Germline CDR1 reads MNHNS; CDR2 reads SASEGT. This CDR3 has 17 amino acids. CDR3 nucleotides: TGTGCCAGCAGTGAATCGGCGGGGGTAGGCTCTGGAAACACCATATATTTT. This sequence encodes CASSESAGVGSGNTIYF.

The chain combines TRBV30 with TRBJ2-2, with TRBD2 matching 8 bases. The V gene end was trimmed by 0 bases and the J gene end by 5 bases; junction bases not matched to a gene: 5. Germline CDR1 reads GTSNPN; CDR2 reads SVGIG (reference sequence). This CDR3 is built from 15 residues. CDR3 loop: CAWSVAGGGTGELFF. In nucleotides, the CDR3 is TGTGCCTGGAGTGTGGCGGGAGGAGGAACCGGGGAGCTGTTTTTT.

This CDR3 is CASSLVGQAYMNTEAFF. The CDR3 DNA follows: TGTGCCAGCAGCTTAGTTGGTCAGGCCTATATGAACACTGAAGCTTTCTTT. The V call is TRBV7-2, the J call TRBJ1-1; D is unclear. The CDR3 is 17 residues long. Per germline, CDR1 SGHTA and CDR2 FQGNSA. V was cut by 1 base and J by 0 bases, with 15 bases left in between.

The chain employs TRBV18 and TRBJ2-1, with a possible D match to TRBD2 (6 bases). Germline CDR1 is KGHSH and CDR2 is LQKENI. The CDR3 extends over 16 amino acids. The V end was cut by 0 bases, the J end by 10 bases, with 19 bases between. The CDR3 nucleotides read TGTGCCAGCTCACCACCTCTAGCGCCGAGTCGTGGCGAGCAGTTCTTC. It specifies CASSPPLAPSRGEQFF.

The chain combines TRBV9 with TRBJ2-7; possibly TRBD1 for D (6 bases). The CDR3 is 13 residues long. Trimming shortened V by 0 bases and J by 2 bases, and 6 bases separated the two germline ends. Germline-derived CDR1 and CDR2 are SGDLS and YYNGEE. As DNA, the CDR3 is TGTGCCAGCAGCGTAGGGGACACCTACGAGCAGTACTTC. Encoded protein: CASSVGDTYEQYF.

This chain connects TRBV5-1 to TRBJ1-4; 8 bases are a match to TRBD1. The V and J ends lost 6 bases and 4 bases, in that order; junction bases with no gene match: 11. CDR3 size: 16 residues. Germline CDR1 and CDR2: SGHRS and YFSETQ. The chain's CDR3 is CASTPGTGARNEKLFF. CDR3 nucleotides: TGCGCCAGCACCCCCGGGACAGGCGCTCGTAATGAAAAACTGTTTTTT.

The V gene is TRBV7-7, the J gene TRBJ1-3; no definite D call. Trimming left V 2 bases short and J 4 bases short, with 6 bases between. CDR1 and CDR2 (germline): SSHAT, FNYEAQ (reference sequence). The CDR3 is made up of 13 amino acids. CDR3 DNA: TGTGCCAGCAGCTTATCTTTCGGAAACACCATATATTTT. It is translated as CASSLSFGNTIYF.

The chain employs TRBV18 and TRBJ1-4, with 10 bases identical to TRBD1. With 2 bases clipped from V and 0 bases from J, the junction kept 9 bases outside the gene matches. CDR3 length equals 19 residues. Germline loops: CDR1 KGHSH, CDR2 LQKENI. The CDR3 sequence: CASSPSLRGQGATNEKLFF. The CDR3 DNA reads TGTGCCAGCTCACCAAGTTTAAGAGGACAGGGGGCAACTAATGAAAAACTGTTTTTT. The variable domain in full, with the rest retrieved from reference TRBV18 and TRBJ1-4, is NAGVMQNPRHLVRRRGQEARLRCSPMKGHSHVYWYRQLPEEGLKFMVYLQKENIIDESGMPKERFSAEFPKEGPSILRIQQVVRGDSAAYFCASSPSLRGQGATNEKLFFGSGTQLSVL.